This section outlines one T cell receptor beta chain sequence together with its context. Antigen specificity is unknown. A much larger clone differs by one base, so this may be a read error. The source of the sample is a study of post-analysis software for immune sequencing data. Findings and caveats of the study: Significantly decreased normalized Chao1 diversity was recorded for multiple sclerosis patients relative to controls. Strong same-batch co-clustering of samples appeared with F measure clustering.

cDNA libraries for TCR beta contained unique molecular identifiers. The source material, roughly 0.9 to 11 million T cells, gave rise to roughly 500,000 cDNA molecules. TCRdb ran MiXCR on the PCR reads and lists one entry per CDR3 protein. The top ten hold more than 0.45% of the sample, which has hundreds of thousands of distinct CDR3 sequences, roughly 29% seen once. Sample: blood. The source is a girl under 18 with multiple sclerosis.

Here the CDR3 DNA reads TGCACCAGCAGCCTCAGGCGGAGCTCCTACAATGAGCAGTTCTTC. Translation: CTSSLRRSSYNEQFF. V is TRBV4-3 and J is TRBJ2-1; D gene uncertain. Looked up from germline, CDR1 is LGHNA and CDR2 is YSLEER. The CDR3 loop spans 15 amino acids.